The subject of this entry is one T cell receptor (beta chain). Its antigen is undetermined. This sample was included in a study of T cell responses to AZD1222 COVID-19 vaccine. Regarding the study as a whole: Nearly half of the spike-specific TCRs reportedly recognize variant regions that carry no mutations.

Measured with immunoSEQ multiplex PCR; TCRdb has only the in-frame clones, and not every one. Of roughly 150,000 clones listed, approximately 90% are singletons. The CDR3 has 14 amino acids. Germline trimming cut 4 bases from V and 0 bases from J; bases unmatched to any gene: 4. Germline V CDR1 and CDR2: SGHKS, YYEKEE (reference sequence). Sequences were derived from peripheral blood, sampled 28 days after the second AZD1222 dose. This clonotype originated in an adult who received the AZD1222 COVID-19 vaccine. V usage is TRBV5-5 and J usage is TRBJ2-7, with 7 bases lining up with TRBD2. CDR3 protein: CASSLAVLSYEQYF. For the CDR3, the DNA is TGTGCCAGCAGCCTAGCGGTCCTCTCCTACGAGCAGTACTTC. Complete variable domain (other parts from reference TRBV5-5 and TRBJ2-7): DAGVTQSPTHLIKTRGQQVTLRCSPISGHKSVSWYQQVLGQGPQFIFQYYEKEERGRGNFPDRFSARQFPNYSSELNVNALLLGDSALYLCASSLAVLSYEQYFGPGTRLTVT.